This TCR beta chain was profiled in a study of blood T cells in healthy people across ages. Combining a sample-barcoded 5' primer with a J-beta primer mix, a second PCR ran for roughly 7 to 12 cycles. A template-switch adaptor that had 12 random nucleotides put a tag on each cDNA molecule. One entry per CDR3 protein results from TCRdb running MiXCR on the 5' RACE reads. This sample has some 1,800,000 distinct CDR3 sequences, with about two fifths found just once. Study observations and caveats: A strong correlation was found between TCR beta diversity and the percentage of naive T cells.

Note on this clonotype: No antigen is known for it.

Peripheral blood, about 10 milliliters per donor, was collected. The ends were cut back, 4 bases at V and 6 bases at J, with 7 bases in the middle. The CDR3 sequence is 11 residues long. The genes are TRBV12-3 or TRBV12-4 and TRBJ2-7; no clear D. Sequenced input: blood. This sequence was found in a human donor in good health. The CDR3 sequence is CASSSYVEQYF. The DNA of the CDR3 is TGTGCCAGCAGTTCTTACGTCGAGCAGTACTTC.